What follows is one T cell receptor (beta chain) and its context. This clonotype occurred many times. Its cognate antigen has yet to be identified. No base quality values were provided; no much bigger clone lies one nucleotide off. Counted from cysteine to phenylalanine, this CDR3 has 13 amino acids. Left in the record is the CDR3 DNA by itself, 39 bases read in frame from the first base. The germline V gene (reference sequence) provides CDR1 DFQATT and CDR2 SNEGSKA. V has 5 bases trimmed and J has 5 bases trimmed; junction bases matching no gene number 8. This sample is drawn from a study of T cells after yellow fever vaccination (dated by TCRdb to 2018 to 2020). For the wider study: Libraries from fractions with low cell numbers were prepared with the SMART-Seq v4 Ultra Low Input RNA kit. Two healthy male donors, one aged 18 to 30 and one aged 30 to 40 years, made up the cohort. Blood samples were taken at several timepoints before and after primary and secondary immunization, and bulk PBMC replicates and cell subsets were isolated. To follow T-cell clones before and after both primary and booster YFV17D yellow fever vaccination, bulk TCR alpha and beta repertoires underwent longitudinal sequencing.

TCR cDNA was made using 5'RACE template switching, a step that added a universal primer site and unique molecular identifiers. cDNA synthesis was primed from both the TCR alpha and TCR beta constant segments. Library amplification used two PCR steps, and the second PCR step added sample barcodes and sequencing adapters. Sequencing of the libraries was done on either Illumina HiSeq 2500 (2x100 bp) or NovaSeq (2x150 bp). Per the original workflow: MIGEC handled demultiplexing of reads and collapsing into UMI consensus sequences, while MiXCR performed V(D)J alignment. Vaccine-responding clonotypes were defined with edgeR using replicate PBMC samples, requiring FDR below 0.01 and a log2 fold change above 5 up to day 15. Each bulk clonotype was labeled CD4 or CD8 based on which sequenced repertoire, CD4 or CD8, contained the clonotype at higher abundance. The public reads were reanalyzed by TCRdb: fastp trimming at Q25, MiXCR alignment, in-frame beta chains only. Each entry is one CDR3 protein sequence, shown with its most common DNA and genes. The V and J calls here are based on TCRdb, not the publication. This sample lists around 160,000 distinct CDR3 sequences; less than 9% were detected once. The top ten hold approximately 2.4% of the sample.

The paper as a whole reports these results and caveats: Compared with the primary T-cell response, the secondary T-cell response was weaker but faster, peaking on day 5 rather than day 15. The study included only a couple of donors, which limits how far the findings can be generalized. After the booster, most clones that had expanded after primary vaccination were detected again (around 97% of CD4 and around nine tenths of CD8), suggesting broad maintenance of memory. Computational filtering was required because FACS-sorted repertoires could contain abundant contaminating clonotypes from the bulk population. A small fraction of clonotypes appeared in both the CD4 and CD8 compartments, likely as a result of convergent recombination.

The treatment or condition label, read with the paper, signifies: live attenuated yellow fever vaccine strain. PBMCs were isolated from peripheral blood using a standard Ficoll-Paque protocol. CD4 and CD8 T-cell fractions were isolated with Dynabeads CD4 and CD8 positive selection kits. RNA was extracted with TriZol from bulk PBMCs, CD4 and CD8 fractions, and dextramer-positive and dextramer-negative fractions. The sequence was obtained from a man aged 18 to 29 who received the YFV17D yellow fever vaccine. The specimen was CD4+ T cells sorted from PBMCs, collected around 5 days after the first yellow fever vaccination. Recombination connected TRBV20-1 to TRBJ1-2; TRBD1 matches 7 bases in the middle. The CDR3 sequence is CSAGKGAGYGYTF. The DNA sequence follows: TGCAGTGCTGGCAAGGGGGCCGGTTATGGCTACACCTTC.